This T cell receptor (beta chain) appears in the sequencing data of a study of beta chain features in type 1 diabetes. Findings of the study overall: Shorter TCRB CDR3s, moderately but significantly so, marked every one of the four CD4+ subsets in Type 1 diabetes patients.

Trimming took 0 bases from V and 3 from J, leaving 10 bases between them. Germline-derived CDR1 and CDR2 are SGHRS and YFSETQ. The CDR3 extends over 14 amino acids. Expressed TCRB transcripts were sequenced after all isolated RNA was converted to cDNA. The table came from immunoSEQ multiplex PCR; TCRdb's copy has only in-frame clones and leaves some out. The table lists around 53,000 clones, around 60% of them singletons. With regard to this clone: Its target is unknown.

The clonotype originates from a woman in her twenties or thirties with type 1 diabetes. The sample consisted of stem cell memory CD4+ T cells from blood. The chain combines TRBV5-1 with TRBJ2-7; tentative D call: TRBD2 (6 bases). This chain's CDR3 is CASSLGTTNYEQYF. Here the CDR3 DNA reads TGCGCCAGCAGCTTGGGGACTACCAACTACGAGCAGTACTTC.